The 32 T cell receptor beta chains presented below share a single source sample, sequenced in a study of glioma-infiltrating T cells after dendritic cell vaccination. Documented time point: after dendritic cell vaccination, including at tumor progression/relapse. Sequencing was performed with immunoSEQ multiplex PCR; in TCRdb, only in-frame clones are kept and a portion is missing. The repertoire holds more than 85,000 clones, with around 90% as singletons. This material consisted of blood, taken after dendritic cell vaccination. These receptors were taken from a human donor with glioblastoma.

This chain connects TRBV7-9 to TRBJ2-7; 9 bases line up with TRBD1. The CDR3 has 14 amino acids. Trimming took 5 bases from V and 7 from J; bases not matched to a gene: 9. Germline loops: CDR1 SEHNR, CDR2 FQNEAQ (reference sequence). CDR3 residues: CASSRTGGFEEQYF. The CDR3 DNA follows: TGTGCCAGCAGCCGAACAGGGGGCTTCGAGGAGCAGTACTTC.

This chain uses TRBV10-1 with TRBJ2-7; the D gene is possibly TRBD1 (6 bases). This CDR3 has 15 amino acids. Per germline, CDR1 WNHNN and CDR2 SYGVQD (reference sequence). Trimming shortened V by 3 bases and J by 1 base, and 13 bases separated the two germline ends. CDR3: CASSEGTQESYEQYF. Written as DNA, the CDR3 is TGCGCCAGCAGTGAAGGGACACAAGAATCCTACGAGCAGTACTTC.

V is TRBV6-6 and J is TRBJ2-5; D is ambiguous. Trimming took 3 bases from V and 5 from J, leaving 7 bases between them. This CDR3 spans 12 amino acids. Germline lookup yields CDR1 MNHNY and CDR2 SVGAGI (reference sequence). CDR3 coding DNA: TGTGCCAGCAGTTATCAGATCGAGACCCAGTACTTC. It yields the protein CASSYQIETQYF.

In its sample, this clone was seen a few times. The chain has TRBV10-3 and TRBJ2-7; D possibly corresponds to TRBD1 (5 bases). The CDR3 contains 13 residues. The germline gives CDR1 ENHRY, CDR2 SYGVKD. The ends were cut back, 5 bases at V and 8 bases at J, with 16 bases in the middle. The CDR3 DNA reads TGTGCCATCAGTTATGACAGCACCGGGCAGCAGTACTTC. It translates to CAISYDSTGQQYF.

This rearrangement joins TRBV25-1 to TRBJ2-5, with 10 bases aligning to TRBD2. The CDR3 spans 15 residues. CDR1 and CDR2 from the germline V gene are MGHDK and SYGVNS. J lost 5 bases, V lost 7 bases, and 10 bases had no gene match. The CDR3 loop is CASTSPLAGAETQYF. DNA for the CDR3: TGTGCCAGCACCTCACCCCTAGCGGGAGCTGAGACCCAGTACTTC.

This chain uses TRBV6-1 with TRBJ2-6; no clear D. The CDR3 covers 17 residues. Germline V gene lookup returns CDR1 MNHNS and CDR2 SASEGT. V was cut by 0 bases and J by 0 bases, with 9 bases left in between. The CDR3 is CASSEAARYSGANVLTF. In DNA, the CDR3 is TGTGCCAGCAGTGAAGCTGCCAGGTACTCTGGGGCCAACGTCCTGACTTTC.

The rearrangement links TRBV19 to TRBJ1-2, with D tentatively TRBD1 (6 bases). Germline V gene data show CDR1 as LNHDA and CDR2 as SQIVND (reference sequence). Trimming cost V 1 base and J 7 bases, with 13 bases left between them. The CDR3 has 14 amino acids. CDR3 amino acids: CASSIAGTPGGYTF. The CDR3, as DNA: TGTGCCAGTAGTATAGCGGGGACACCGGGTGGCTACACCTTC.

The gene calls are TRBV6-1 and TRBJ1-5; D is undetermined. Per the germline V gene, CDR1 is MNHNS and CDR2 is SASEGT. The CDR3 is made up of 16 amino acids. The ends were cut back, 1 base at V and 2 bases at J, with 12 bases in the middle. The CDR3 region has the DNA TGTGCCAGCAGTGAAGGAATCAGTGATCGCAATCAGCCCCAGCATTTT. Its protein is CASSEGISDRNQPQHF.

This clone has a handful of counts. V is TRBV5-5 and J is TRBJ2-7; D is undetermined. The CDR3 is 14 residues long. Per the germline V gene, CDR1 is SGHKS and CDR2 is YYEKEE (reference sequence). V shed 0 bases and J shed 3 bases, with 10 bases lying between them. CDR3: CASSLGHTSYEQYF. The CDR3 coding sequence is TGTGCCAGCAGCTTGGGCCATACAAGCTACGAGCAGTACTTC. Complete variable domain (other parts from reference TRBV5-5 and TRBJ2-7): DAGVTQSPTHLIKTRGQQVTLRCSPISGHKSVSWYQQVLGQGPQFIFQYYEKEERGRGNFPDRFSARQFPNYSSELNVNALLLGDSALYLCASSLGHTSYEQYFGPGTRLTVT.

This clone has only one observation. The J gene is TRBJ2-3, the V gene TRBV7-2, with D hard to call. V was cut by 7 bases and J by 3 bases, with 11 bases left in between. CDR3 length: 13 amino acids. The germline V gene has CDR1 SGHTA and CDR2 FQGNSA. CDR3 sequence (DNA): TGTGCCAGCACCCCCTCGGGTACAGATACGCAGTATTTT. Protein product: CASTPSGTDTQYF.

For this clone: Other DNA sequences in this specimen translate into the identical CDR3. The chain employs TRBV5-1 and TRBJ1-6; the D gene is possibly TRBD1 (5 bases). The germline gives CDR1 SGHRS, CDR2 YFSETQ. Trimming cost V 5 bases and J 8 bases, with 20 bases left between them. The CDR3 sequence is 16 residues long. The CDR3 DNA follows: TGCGCCAGCAGAGCGCTTCAGGGCCAACCCGATTCACCCCTCCACTTT. Translated: CASRALQGQPDSPLHF.

V usage is TRBV7-9 and J usage is TRBJ2-7, with TRBD2 matching over 16 bases. With V trimmed by 4 bases and J by 6 bases, 3 bases remained unmatched. This CDR3 comprises 15 residues. Germline lookup yields CDR1 SEHNR and CDR2 FQNEAQ (reference sequence). The CDR3 spells CASSYGTSGRVEQYF. CDR3 nucleotides: TGTGCCAGCAGCTACGGGACTAGCGGGAGGGTCGAGCAGTACTTC.

The rearrangement links TRBV21-1 to TRBJ1-1. TRBV21-1 is marked as a pseudogene. The length of the CDR3 is 14 residues. DNA for the CDR3: TGTGCCAGCAGCGAACGGGAAGGGAACACTGAAGCTTTCTTT. This translates into CASSEREGNTEAFF.

The genes are TRBV7-8 and TRBJ2-7; 7 positions agree with TRBD2. CDR1 is SGHVS, CDR2 FQNEAQ, per germline. The CDR3 is 15 amino acids. Unmatched junction bases numbered 8, after V lost 1 base and J lost 5 bases. The CDR3 DNA reads as TGTGCCAGCAGCTTAGTGGGCGTAAGCGGGGACGAGCAGTACTTC. Encoded protein: CASSLVGVSGDEQYF.

The V call is TRBV27, the J call TRBJ2-7; maybe TRBD1 (7 bases). Germline-derived CDR1 and CDR2 are MNHEY and SMNVEV (reference sequence). This CDR3 region has 13 residues. V was clipped by 7 bases and J by 5 bases, with 15 bases between them. CDR3 nucleotide sequence: TGTGCCAGCACCCCGGCAGGGGGGAACGAGCAGTACTTC. Its translation: CASTPAGGNEQYF.

This clone was detected only once. The genes are TRBV6-1 and TRBJ2-7; TRBD2 is a possible D gene (7 bases). The V end lost 11 bases, the J end lost 3 bases, and 17 bases lay between the germline ends. The germline gives CDR1 MNHNS, CDR2 SASEGT. The length of the CDR3 is 13 residues. CDR3 sequence: CAPKRGADYEQYF. Here the CDR3 DNA reads TGTGCCCCCAAACGGGGGGCGGACTACGAGCAGTACTTC.

This chain links TRBV7-9 with TRBJ2-7; unclear D gene. V was shortened by 1 base and J by 3 bases, with 7 bases between the two germline ends. Per the germline V gene, CDR1 is SEHNR and CDR2 is FQNEAQ (reference sequence). This CDR3 is 13 amino acids long. DNA of the CDR3: TGTGCCAGCAGCTTAGTACAGAACTACGAGCAGTACTTC. This encodes CASSLVQNYEQYF. Filled out from reference TRBV7-9 and TRBJ2-7, the complete variable domain reads DTGVSQNPRHKITKRGQNVTFRCDPISEHNRLYWYRQTLGQGPEFLTYFQNEAQLEKSRLLSDRFSAERPKGSFSTLEIQRTEQGDSAMYLCASSLVQNYEQYFGPGTRLTVT.

The J gene is TRBJ2-5, the V gene TRBV2; D perhaps matches TRBD2 (6 bases). Germline values: CDR1 SNHLY, CDR2 FYNNEI. V lost 6 bases to trimming and J lost 1 base, with 12 bases between them. The CDR3 is 14 amino acids. CDR3 amino acids: CASRGGLTQETQYF. The CDR3 nucleotides read TGTGCCAGCAGGGGAGGACTAACCCAAGAGACCCAGTACTTC. The full variable domain, completed using reference TRBV2 and TRBJ2-5, is EPEVTQTPSHQVTQMGQEVILRCVPISNHLYFYWYRQILGQKVEFLVSFYNNEISEKSEIFDDQFSVERPDGSNFTLKIRSTKLEDSAMYFCASRGGLTQETQYFGPGTRLLVL.

The V call is TRBV29-1, the J call TRBJ2-1, with 8 bases lining up with TRBD2. The CDR3 is 14 amino acids. Germline V gives CDR1 SQVTM, CDR2 ANQGSEA. Trimming took 6 bases from V and 7 from J; bases not matched to a gene: 11. CDR3 DNA: TGCAGCGTGACCGGGACTAGGGGTTTGAATGAGCAGTTCTTC. It translates to CSVTGTRGLNEQFF.

V gene TRBV7-2 combines with J gene TRBJ1-2, with unresolved D. The CDR3 totals 13 residues. Germline loops: CDR1 SGHTA, CDR2 FQGNSA. Trimming pared 1 base from V and 0 bases from J, leaving 3 bases between. The DNA for the CDR3 is TGTGCCAGCAGCTTAGGGCCTAACTATGGCTACACCTTC. Its protein is CASSLGPNYGYTF.

The genes are TRBV29-1 and TRBJ2-5; TRBD2 might be the D (6 bases). In germline, CDR1 is SQVTM, CDR2 ANQGSEA. The V end lost 3 bases, the J end lost 5 bases, and 16 bases lay between the germline ends. The length of the CDR3 is 14 residues. Here the CDR3 reads CSVDSGGSGETQYF. The DNA for the CDR3 is TGCAGCGTTGACTCTGGAGGGTCTGGGGAGACCCAGTACTTC.

This chain uses TRBV5-5 with TRBJ2-3; 7 bases align to TRBD2. This CDR3 has 16 amino acids. Trimming took 4 bases from V and 2 from J; bases not matched to a gene: 10. Per the germline V gene, CDR1 is SGHKS and CDR2 is YYEKEE (reference sequence). The DNA for the CDR3 is TGTGCCAGCAGCCGGGAAAGCGGGGACTACACAGATACGCAGTATTTT. Translating it yields CASSRESGDYTDTQYF. The variable domain in full, completed from reference TRBV5-5 and TRBJ2-3, reads DAGVTQSPTHLIKTRGQQVTLRCSPISGHKSVSWYQQVLGQGPQFIFQYYEKEERGRGNFPDRFSARQFPNYSSELNVNALLLGDSALYLCASSRESGDYTDTQYFGPGTRLTVL.

The chain couples TRBV2 to TRBJ1-2; no reliable D call. CDR3 size: 12 residues. CDR1 is SNHLY, CDR2 FYNNEI, per germline. Trimming left V 3 bases short and J 4 bases short, with 6 bases between. CDR3 protein: CASSDAPYGYTF. The CDR3 DNA sequence: TGTGCCAGCAGTGACGCGCCCTATGGCTACACCTTC.

The rearrangement joins TRBV19 to TRBJ1-3; 8 positions match TRBD1. CDR1 is LNHDA, CDR2 SQIVND, per germline (reference sequence). The V and J ends lost 7 bases and 0 bases, in that order; junction bases with no gene match: 8. The CDR3 is made up of 16 amino acids. The CDR3 sequence is CASKPRGLLSGNTIYF. CDR3 DNA sequence: TGTGCCAGTAAGCCCAGGGGGCTGCTCTCTGGAAACACCATATATTTT.

The chain couples TRBV5-1 to TRBJ1-4, with 10 bases matching TRBD1. CDR3 length: 16 residues. With 4 bases clipped from V and 2 bases from J, the junction kept 5 bases outside the gene matches. CDR1 SGHRS and CDR2 YFSETQ come from the germline V gene. The CDR3, as DNA: TGCGCCAGCAGCGGGAGACAGGGGGCTACTAATGAAAAACTGTTTTTT. This encodes CASSGRQGATNEKLFF.

The chain is built from TRBV2 and TRBJ2-1, with 11 bases matching TRBD2. Germline V gene data show CDR1 as SNHLY and CDR2 as FYNNEI. The CDR3 has 14 residues. The V and J ends lost 4 bases and 7 bases, in that order; junction bases with no gene match: 3. Here the CDR3 DNA reads TGTGCCAGCAGTGGGTGGACTAGCGGGAATGAGCAGTTCTTC. It encodes CASSGWTSGNEQFF.

The rearrangement joins TRBV7-6 to TRBJ2-5; D is possibly TRBD1 (6 bases). This CDR3 has 16 residues. Germline CDR1 and CDR2: SGHVS and FNYEAQ. Between the trimmed V and J ends, which lost 0 bases and 5 bases, there was a span of 16 bases. As DNA, the CDR3 is TGTGCCAGCAGCTTAGCGTCAGCAGGGGCGGGTGAGACCCAGTACTTC. Translation gives CASSLASAGAGETQYF. The full variable domain, in which reference TRBV7-6 and TRBJ2-5 provide the parts outside the CDR3, is GAGVSQSPRYKVTKRGQDVALRCDPISGHVSLYWYRQALGQGPEFLTYFNYEAQQDKSGLPNDRFSAERPEGSISTLTIQRTEQRDSAMYRCASSLASAGAGETQYFGPGTRLLVL.

About this clone: Other nucleotide sequences in the sample specify the same CDR3. The chain recombines TRBV19 with TRBJ2-7; 8 nucleotides match TRBD1. CDR3 length equals 14 residues. The germline V gene has CDR1 LNHDA and CDR2 SQIVND (reference sequence). V shed 5 bases, J shed 2 bases, and the junction held 5 bases outside the gene matches. In DNA form, the CDR3 reads TGTGCCAGTAGTGTCGGACAGGGTCCCTACGAGCAGTACTTC. As protein: CASSVGQGPYEQYF. Full variable domain (remainder filled in from reference TRBV19 and TRBJ2-7): DGGITQSPKYLFRKEGQNVTLSCEQNLNHDAMYWYRQDPGQGLRLIYYSQIVNDFQKGDIAEGYSVSREKKESFPLTVTSAQKNPTAFYLCASSVGQGPYEQYFGPGTRLTVT.

The V gene is TRBV5-1, the J gene TRBJ2-7; 11 bases match TRBD1. The length of the CDR3 is 15 residues. The V gene end was trimmed by 4 bases and the J gene end by 5 bases; junction bases not matched to a gene: 8. The germline V gene encodes CDR1 SGHRS and CDR2 YFSETQ. CDR3 region: CASSPGQGVFHEQYF. The DNA for the CDR3 is TGCGCCAGCAGCCCGGGACAGGGGGTGTTCCACGAGCAGTACTTC. Looking up the rest from reference TRBV5-1 and TRBJ2-7 gives the full variable domain: KAGVTQTPRYLIKTRGQQVTLSCSPISGHRSVSWYQQTPGQGLQFLFEYFSETQRNKGNFPGRFSGRQFSNSRSEMNVSTLELGDSALYLCASSPGQGVFHEQYFGPGTRLTVT.

The chain couples TRBV6-5 to TRBJ1-6; 9 bases match TRBD1. The germline V gene encodes CDR1 MNHEY and CDR2 SVGAGI. The CDR3 is 14 residues long. V lost 8 bases and J lost 7; bases outside the gene matches: 6. In DNA, the CDR3 is TGTGCCAGCTCTCGAGGACAGGGGAATTCACCCCTCCACTTT. Translating gives CASSRGQGNSPLHF.

The CDR3 sequence: CASSSTSLGATNEKLFF. The CDR3 bases are TGCGCCAGCAGCTCAACATCGTTAGGGGCGACGAATGAAAAACTGTTTTTT. J is TRBJ1-4 and V is TRBV5-1; D possibly corresponds to TRBD1 (5 bases). The CDR3 contains 17 residues. Trimming cost V 3 bases and J 5 bases, with 20 bases left between them. Germline V gene sequence: CDR1 SGHRS, CDR2 YFSETQ.

The rearrangement joins TRBV2 to TRBJ1-5, with TRBD1 as a possible D gene (5 bases). Trimming stripped 4 bases from V and 4 bases from J, with 14 bases between. Per the germline V gene, CDR1 is SNHLY and CDR2 is FYNNEI. CDR3 length: 15 residues. This chain's CDR3 is CASSARQGGNQPQHF. DNA for the CDR3: TGTGCCAGCAGTGCTCGGCAGGGAGGTAATCAGCCCCAGCATTTT.